The 20 T cell receptor beta chains given below trace back to one sample, sequenced in a study of T cells in tumors after PD-1 blockade. Repertoires were generated with immunoSEQ multiplex PCR, while TCRdb's copy carries only in-frame clones and drops some. Counted here are 50,000 to 75,000 clones, less than 85% occurring once; the ten biggest clones make up about 4.5%. This specimen was PBMCs, taken after anti-PD-1 treatment. The receptor source for this set is a human donor with basal cell carcinoma.

This chain joins TRBV28 and TRBJ2-6; D remains unclear. The length of the CDR3 is 16 residues. CDR1 and CDR2 from the germline V gene are MDHEN and SYDVKM. V was shortened by 7 bases and J by 0 bases, with 13 bases between the two germline ends. The CDR3 nucleotides are TGTGCCAGCACAGATTCCAAGGCCTCTGGGGCCAACGTCCTGACTTTC. Encoded protein: CASTDSKASGANVLTF. Combining the CDR3 with reference TRBV28 and TRBJ2-6 gives the whole variable domain DVKVTQSSRYLVKRTGEKVFLECVQDMDHENMFWYRQDPGLGLRLIYFSYDVKMKEKGDIPEGYSVSREKKERFSLILESASTNQTSMYLCASTDSKASGANVLTFGAGSRLTVL.

This clone was found a few times. V and J are TRBV27 and TRBJ2-7, with 10 bases that match TRBD1. Germline CDR1 is MNHEY and CDR2 is SMNVEV (reference sequence). CDR3 length: 15 amino acids. V trimming: 5 bases; J trimming: 3 bases; junction bases outside the gene matches: 7. The CDR3 loop reads CASSPGTGVVYEQYF. CDR3 nucleotides: TGTGCCAGCAGTCCCGGGACAGGGGTTGTCTACGAGCAGTACTTC.

Details on this clone: Other DNA sequences of this sample code for an identical CDR3. The gene calls are TRBV6-6 and TRBJ1-5, with a weak D call TRBD1 (5 bases). Germline V gives CDR1 MNHNY, CDR2 SVGAGI (reference sequence). Trimming pared 2 bases from V and 4 bases from J, leaving 6 bases between. The CDR3 length is 13 residues. CDR3 bases: TGTGCCAGCAGTTACAGGGGAAATCAGCCCCAGCATTTT. The encoded protein is CASSYRGNQPQHF.

The CDR3 region has the DNA TGCGCCAGCAGCCCCTCAACAGGGCTCTACAATGAGCAGTTCTTC. Translated, it gives CASSPSTGLYNEQFF. The chain employs TRBV5-1 and TRBJ2-1, with D possibly matching TRBD1 (6 bases). V lost 4 bases to trimming and J lost 3 bases, with 14 bases between them. The CDR3 is 15 amino acids. Germline V gene lookup returns CDR1 SGHRS and CDR2 YFSETQ.

This chain uses TRBV6-5 with TRBJ2-1, with D perhaps TRBD1 (5 bases). The germline gives CDR1 MNHEY, CDR2 SVGAGI. The CDR3 runs 15 residues. V was shortened by 6 bases and J by 4 bases, with 16 bases between the two germline ends. In nucleotides, the CDR3 is TGTGCCAGCAGCCCCTTCCTTGACAGATACAATGAGCAGTTCTTC. This gives the protein CASSPFLDRYNEQFF.

This clone was detected only a few times. The V gene is TRBV27, the J gene TRBJ2-7; 9 nucleotides align to TRBD1. The CDR3 totals 15 residues. Losses at the gene ends were 6 bases for V and 3 bases for J; bases not matched to a gene: 9. The germline V gene has CDR1 MNHEY and CDR2 SMNVEV (reference sequence). Written as DNA, the CDR3 is TGTGCCAGCAGCTTTCGGACAGGGGTGAGCTACGAGCAGTACTTC. Encoded protein: CASSFRTGVSYEQYF.

The chain has TRBV6-5 and TRBJ2-1, with D tentatively TRBD1 (5 bases). The V end lost 6 bases, the J end lost 3 bases, and 12 bases lay between the germline ends. The CDR3 consists of 14 residues. Germline V gives CDR1 MNHEY, CDR2 SVGAGI. Written as DNA, the CDR3 is TGTGCCAGCAGCAGGGTCGGCAGCTACAATGAGCAGTTCTTC. Translating gives CASSRVGSYNEQFF.

The V and J genes are TRBV9 and TRBJ2-6; D remains unclear. V dropped 4 bases and J dropped 1 base, with 18 bases sitting between them. Germline loops: CDR1 SGDLS, CDR2 YYNGEE. The CDR3 sequence is 18 residues long. The CDR3 here is CASSPRGSILSGANVLTF. The CDR3 coding sequence is TGTGCCAGCAGCCCCCGTGGGTCCATCCTTTCTGGGGCCAACGTCCTGACTTTC.

This chain connects TRBV3-1 (or the pseudogene TRBV3-2) to TRBJ2-5, with D possibly matching TRBD2 (5 bases). The germline gives CDR1 LGHDT, CDR2 YNNKEL (reference sequence). This CDR3 comprises 13 residues. Between the trimmed V and J ends, which lost 4 bases and 2 bases, there was a span of 8 bases. CDR3 residues: CASSLGGQETQYF. Here the CDR3 DNA reads TGTGCCAGCAGCCTTGGAGGTCAAGAGACCCAGTACTTC.

The V gene is TRBV30, the J gene TRBJ1-5; D gene uncertain. Trimming stripped 2 bases from V and 5 bases from J, with 10 bases between. This CDR3 has 13 amino acids. Germline V gene lookup returns CDR1 GTSNPN and CDR2 SVGIG (reference sequence). The CDR3 coding sequence is TGTGCCTGGAGTCCAGGAAGAGATCAGCCCCAGCATTTT. Translated, it gives CAWSPGRDQPQHF.

The gene calls are TRBV12-5 and TRBJ2-3; 15 bases fit TRBD2. Germline V lookup: CDR1 LGHNT, CDR2 FRNRAP. V gave up 3 bases and J gave up 1 base; unmatched junction bases: 20. The CDR3 loop spans 23 amino acids. The CDR3 nucleotides are TGTGCTAGTGGTTTTTTTTCCCCCCTCTGGACTAGCGGGGGGGCCGACGGCACAGATACGCAGTATTTT. Translation: CASGFFSPLWTSGGADGTDTQYF.

To note about this clone: Other DNA sequences in the sample encode the same CDR3. The genes are TRBV12-3 or TRBV12-4 and TRBJ1-2; no clear D. The CDR3 spans 12 residues. V shed 2 bases and J shed 4 bases, with 5 bases lying between them. The CDR3 loop reads CASSLRAYGYTF. The CDR3 DNA follows: TGTGCCAGCAGTTTAAGGGCCTATGGCTACACCTTC.

The chain has TRBV30 and TRBJ1-1; the D is unclear. Germline loops: CDR1 GTSNPN, CDR2 SVGIG (reference sequence). Trimming left V 0 bases short and J 1 base short, with 6 bases between. The CDR3 is 13 residues long. Written as DNA, the CDR3 is TGTGCCTGGAGTGTACTCCCGAACACTGAAGCTTTCTTT. Protein: CAWSVLPNTEAFF.

CDR3 amino acids: CASSPDRAVYEQYF. CDR3 in DNA: TGTGCCAGCTCACCAGACAGGGCCGTATACGAGCAGTACTTC. V is TRBV18 and J is TRBJ2-7, with 7 bases identical to TRBD1. Germline CDR1 reads KGHSH; CDR2 reads LQKENI. With 2 bases clipped from V and 4 bases from J, the junction kept 5 bases outside the gene matches. The CDR3 length is 14 residues. Full variable domain (remainder filled in from reference TRBV18 and TRBJ2-7): NAGVMQNPRHLVRRRGQEARLRCSPMKGHSHVYWYRQLPEEGLKFMVYLQKENIIDESGMPKERFSAEFPKEGPSILRIQQVVRGDSAAYFCASSPDRAVYEQYFGPGTRLTVT.

This clone showed up just a few times. V usage is TRBV2 and J usage is TRBJ2-7, with 10 bases lining up with TRBD2. Per germline, CDR1 SNHLY and CDR2 FYNNEI. Losses at the gene ends were 4 bases for V and 2 bases for J; bases not matched to a gene: 2. The CDR3 totals 14 residues. The CDR3 DNA is TGTGCCAGCAGTGTAGCGGGGGGCACCTACGAGCAGTACTTC. Residues: CASSVAGGTYEQYF.

This chain connects TRBV2 to TRBJ1-2, with unresolved D. Trimming removed 8 bases from V and 4 bases from J, with 14 bases in between. This CDR3 is 13 amino acids long. Germline V lookup: CDR1 SNHLY, CDR2 FYNNEI. CDR3 sequence reads: CASVGRPSYGYTF. The CDR3 DNA sequence: TGTGCCAGCGTAGGGAGGCCCTCCTATGGCTACACCTTC. Using reference TRBV2 and TRBJ1-2 for the parts outside the CDR3, the full variable domain is EPEVTQTPSHQVTQMGQEVILRCVPISNHLYFYWYRQILGQKVEFLVSFYNNEISEKSEIFDDQFSVERPDGSNFTLKIRSTKLEDSAMYFCASVGRPSYGYTFGSGTRLTVV.

The rearrangement uses TRBV14 and TRBJ1-1; a weak D match, TRBD1 (5 bases). CDR3 length: 15 amino acids. V lost 1 base to trimming and J lost 4 bases, with 13 bases between them. Germline CDR1 SGHDN, CDR2 FVKESK. CDR3 DNA: TGTGCCAGCAGCCAAGTGTGGCCGGGGCGCACTGAAGCTTTCTTT. This translates into CASSQVWPGRTEAFF.

This rearrangement joins TRBV14 to TRBJ2-1; TRBD1 aligns across 7 bases. This CDR3 is built from 12 residues. CDR1 SGHDN and CDR2 FVKESK come from the germline V gene. V lost 3 bases and J lost 12; bases outside the gene matches: 5. CDR3 protein: CASSQTTGRQFF. Here the CDR3 DNA reads TGTGCCAGCAGCCAGACGACAGGGCGGCAGTTCTTC.

This chain links TRBV5-5 with TRBJ1-2; D remains unclear. The CDR3 has 13 residues. Germline V CDR1 and CDR2: SGHKS, YYEKEE (reference sequence). V lost 0 bases to trimming and J lost 3 bases, with 6 bases between them. For the CDR3, the DNA is TGTGCCAGCAGCTTGGGTCTGGACTATGGCTACACCTTC. Its translation is CASSLGLDYGYTF.

The V gene is TRBV2, the J gene TRBJ1-1; TRBD1 might be the D (6 bases). Deletions cut 2 bases from V and 3 bases from J, with 13 bases between. The CDR3 totals 15 residues. Germline-derived CDR1 and CDR2 are SNHLY and FYNNEI. CDR3 protein: CASSEQGIRYTEAFF. The CDR3 coding sequence is TGTGCCAGCAGTGAACAGGGGATCAGGTACACTGAAGCTTTCTTT.